This TCR beta chain was sequenced for a study of blood T cell repertoires in COVID-19. Study overall: From the United States, Italy and Spain came samples of acute and convalescent COVID-19.

The CDR3 covers 13 residues. Germline V CDR1 and CDR2: MNHNY, SVGAGI (reference sequence). The V gene end was trimmed by 6 bases and the J gene end by 6 bases; junction bases not matched to a gene: 3. Assay: immunoSEQ multiplex PCR; the TCRdb copy retains only in-frame clones and omits some. The table includes fewer than 350,000 clones, around 88% detected once. Living in about two dozen US areas, the participants were between about 18 and 95 years of age. Participant reports of clinical history set cohort assignment. Recovered status applied to Cohort 3 donors who had two consecutive negative PCRs. It also applied to those with clearance or with symptom resolution.

The chain couples TRBV6-6 to TRBJ2-2; TRBD2 matches at 8 bases. This receptor was taken from a woman between 40 and 55 years old who had recovered from COVID-19. The source material was PBMCs or T cells enriched from blood (not recorded which). The CDR3 DNA follows: TGTGCCAGCAGCCTAGCGGGTTCCGGGGAGCTGTTTTTT. Translated, it gives CASSLAGSGELFF.